This entry lists 15 T cell receptor beta chains sequenced from one sample in a study of shared clonotypes between healthy human individuals. Measured with immunoSEQ multiplex PCR; TCRdb has only the in-frame clones, and not every one. The sample consists of a few hundred thousand clones, roughly four fifths of them appearing once. Sequencing was performed on PBMCs. The receptors were sampled from a middle-aged woman in good health. Some clones in this sample may be carry-over from other donors' samples.

The chain links TRBV2 to TRBJ1-1; D not certain. The germline V and J ends were trimmed by 4 bases and 5 bases, with 8 bases remaining between them. The CDR3 contains 12 residues. Per the germline V gene, CDR1 is SNHLY and CDR2 is FYNNEI. CDR3 loop: CASSADNTEAFF. The CDR3 DNA is TGTGCCAGCAGTGCAGACAATACTGAAGCTTTCTTT.

The rearrangement uses TRBV5-1 and TRBJ1-2; weak D call: TRBD1 (5 bases). The CDR3 is 15 residues long. The ends were cut back, 0 bases at V and 8 bases at J, with 17 bases in the middle. Germline CDR1 and CDR2: SGHRS and YFSETQ. CDR3 loop: CASSLVGREGGGYTF. The CDR3 DNA follows: TGCGCCAGCAGCTTGGTTGGCAGGGAAGGAGGCGGCTACACCTTC.

The V gene is TRBV4-2, the J gene TRBJ2-1; 11 bases align to TRBD2. V dropped 6 bases and J dropped 4; count of bases not matched to a gene: 2. The CDR3 is 14 amino acids. The germline V gene has CDR1 LGHNA and CDR2 YNFKEQ. The CDR3 loop reads CASRLAGAYNEQFF. The CDR3 DNA follows: TGTGCCAGCAGACTAGCGGGAGCGTACAATGAGCAGTTCTTC.

J is TRBJ2-4 and V is TRBV28; tentative D call: TRBD2 (5 bases). Trimming stripped 4 bases from V and 7 bases from J, with 8 bases between. The CDR3 loop spans 12 amino acids. From germline, CDR1 is MDHEN and CDR2 SYDVKM. CDR3 bases: TGTGCCAGCAGTTACCAGCGGAACATTCAGTACTTC. Translated: CASSYQRNIQYF.

The V gene is TRBV19, the J gene TRBJ2-7; weak D call: TRBD2 (6 bases). V lost 3 bases and J lost 0, with 12 bases in between. This CDR3 has 15 amino acids. Per germline, CDR1 LNHDA and CDR2 SQIVND (reference sequence). The CDR3 nucleotides are TGTGCCAGTAGTATCTCAGCGGGTAGCTCCTACGAGCAGTACTTC. Protein product: CASSISAGSSYEQYF.

The V gene is TRBV19, the J gene TRBJ1-5, with TRBD1 as a possible D gene (5 bases). V lost 10 bases to trimming and J lost 3 bases, with 10 bases between them. This CDR3 has 12 amino acids. CDR1 and CDR2 from the germline V gene are LNHDA and SQIVND (reference sequence). CDR3 in amino acids: CATDSLNQPQHF. The CDR3 DNA reads as TGTGCCACTGACAGTCTCAATCAGCCCCAGCATTTT.

This clone has only one observation. This sequence joins TRBV4-2 and TRBJ2-1; no clear D. V dropped 1 base and J dropped 4 bases, with 17 bases sitting between them. Germline V CDR1 and CDR2: LGHNA, YNFKEQ. The CDR3 is 17 residues long. CDR3 sequence: CASSQVSAEPLYNEQFF. DNA for the CDR3: TGTGCCAGCAGCCAAGTTTCGGCGGAGCCCCTATACAATGAGCAGTTCTTC.

This chain's CDR3 is CASSPRLAGGEWTYNEQFF. The CDR3 DNA follows: TGCGCCAGCAGCCCCCGGTTGGCAGGGGGCGAGTGGACATACAATGAGCAGTTCTTC. The chain links TRBV4-1 to TRBJ2-1; 8 nucleotides align to TRBD1. The J segment lost 4 bases and the V segment lost 4 bases, leaving 18 bases of the junction unmatched. This CDR3 has 19 amino acids. Germline V gene lookup returns CDR1 MGHRA and CDR2 YSYEKL.

This chain links TRBV6-5 with TRBJ2-6; D call uncertain. With 8 bases removed from V and 0 bases from J, the gap between germline ends came to 11 bases. Germline V gives CDR1 MNHEY, CDR2 SVGAGI. The CDR3 runs to 15 residues. The CDR3 nucleotides are TGTGCCAGCGCCCAAGAGGCCTCTGGGGCCAACGTCCTGACTTTC. Residues: CASAQEASGANVLTF.

This chain uses TRBV30 with TRBJ2-3; TRBD2 might be the D (6 bases). The V end lost 0 bases, the J end lost 11 bases, and 18 bases lay between the germline ends. Germline V CDR1 and CDR2: GTSNPN, SVGIG (reference sequence). This CDR3 contains 14 residues. CDR3 loop: CAWSVLGRPGVQYF. The DNA of the CDR3 is TGTGCCTGGAGTGTGCTGGGTCGACCGGGGGTGCAGTATTTT.

This rearrangement joins TRBV6-1 to TRBJ1-3; D remains ambiguous. V was trimmed by 2 bases and J by 0 bases, leaving 8 bases between them. The V gene's germline CDR1 is MNHNS and CDR2 SASEGT. The CDR3 totals 15 residues. CDR3 in amino acids: CASSERRLSGNTIYF. The CDR3 bases are TGTGCCAGCAGTGAACGTCGGCTCTCTGGAAACACCATATATTTT.

This clone was counted between two and nine times. Other DNA sequences in this specimen translate into the identical CDR3. The gene calls are TRBV4-3 and TRBJ2-3; 7 nucleotides agree with TRBD2. Per germline, CDR1 LGHNA and CDR2 YSLEER. CDR3 length: 19 residues. V was clipped by 0 bases and J by 0 bases; unmatched bases: 12. The DNA for the CDR3 is TGCGCCAGCAGCCAAGATCCCCTATCGGGAGGTACTAGCACAGATACGCAGTATTTT. It specifies CASSQDPLSGGTSTDTQYF.

The chain uses TRBV7-6 and TRBJ2-7; 15 bases line up with TRBD2. Germline V gene lookup returns CDR1 SGHVS and CDR2 FNYEAQ. With 4 bases clipped from V and 5 bases from J, the junction kept 6 bases outside the gene matches. The length of the CDR3 is 16 residues. The CDR3 loop reads CASSSGLAGGVHEQYF. Written as DNA, the CDR3 is TGTGCCAGCAGCTCGGGACTAGCGGGAGGAGTCCACGAGCAGTACTTC.

The table lists this clone with a few counts. The chain employs TRBV30 and TRBJ1-1; D is uncertain. The V gene lost 2 bases and the J gene lost 0 bases, with 7 bases spanning the gap. This CDR3 spans 13 amino acids. Germline V gives CDR1 GTSNPN, CDR2 SVGIG (reference sequence). As DNA, the CDR3 is TGTGCCTGGAGTCGGGCCCTGAACACTGAAGCTTTCTTT. Amino acids: CAWSRALNTEAFF.

A single count supports this clone. This chain uses TRBV11-1 with TRBJ2-7; TRBD1 agrees at 8 bases. This CDR3 contains 17 residues. Per the germline V gene, CDR1 is SGHAT and CDR2 is FQDESV (reference sequence). Trimming at V came to 1 base and at J to 0 bases, leaving 8 bases not matched to a gene. The CDR3 loop is CASSLEGTGDSSYEQYF. CDR3 bases: TGTGCCAGCAGCTTAGAGGGGACAGGCGATAGCTCCTACGAGCAGTACTTC.